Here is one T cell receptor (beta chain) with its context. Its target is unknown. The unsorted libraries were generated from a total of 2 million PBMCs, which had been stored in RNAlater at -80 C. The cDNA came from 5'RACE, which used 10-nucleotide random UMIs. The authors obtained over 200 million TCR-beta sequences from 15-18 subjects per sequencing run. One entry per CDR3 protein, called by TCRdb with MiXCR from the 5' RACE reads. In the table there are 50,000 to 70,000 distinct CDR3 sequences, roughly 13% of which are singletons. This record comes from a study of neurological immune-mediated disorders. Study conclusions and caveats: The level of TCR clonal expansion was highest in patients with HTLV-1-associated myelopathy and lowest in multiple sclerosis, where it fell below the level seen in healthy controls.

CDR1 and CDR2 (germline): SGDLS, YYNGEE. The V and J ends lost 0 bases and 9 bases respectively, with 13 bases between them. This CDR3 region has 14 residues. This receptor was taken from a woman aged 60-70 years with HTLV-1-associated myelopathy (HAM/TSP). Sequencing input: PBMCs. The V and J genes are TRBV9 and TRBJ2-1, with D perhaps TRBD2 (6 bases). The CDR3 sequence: CASSVGTTYAEQFF. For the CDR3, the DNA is TGTGCCAGCAGCGTAGGGACTACCTACGCTGAGCAGTTCTTC.